The 18 T cell receptor beta chains below were found in one sample sequenced in a study of OX40 agonist ivuxolimab in advanced cancers. Produced via immunoSEQ multiplex PCR; TCRdb's table is partial and in-frame only. The table shows about 120,000 clones, with roughly 93% occurring only once. The sequences come from CD4+ or CD8+ T cells sorted from blood, collected in a trial of the OX40 agonist ivuxolimab. Every receptor here comes from an adult with an advanced solid tumor such as melanoma, head and neck, liver or kidney cancer.

Only one count was recorded for this clone. The chain carries TRBV4-3 and TRBJ2-3; 9 bases fit TRBD1. CDR3 length equals 15 residues. After removal of 5 bases from V and 3 bases from J, the junction contained 6 bases not matched to a gene. The V gene's germline CDR1 is LGHNA and CDR2 YSLEER. The CDR3 spells CASSTGQGWTDTQYF. The DNA of the CDR3 is TGCGCCAGCAGCACCGGACAGGGGTGGACAGATACGCAGTATTTT.

The CDR3 here is CASSRDYQETQYF. The CDR3 DNA reads as TGTGCCAGCAGCCGGGACTACCAAGAGACCCAGTACTTC. The rearrangement uses TRBV7-7 and TRBJ2-5; D possibly corresponds to TRBD2 (6 bases). Germline V gene data show CDR1 as SSHAT and CDR2 as FNYEAQ (reference sequence). This CDR3 region has 13 residues. V was trimmed by 5 bases and J by 0 bases, leaving 7 bases between them.

The V and J genes are TRBV7-9 and TRBJ1-5, with TRBD1 as a possible D gene (5 bases). Deletions cut 2 bases from V and 1 base from J, with 9 bases between. Per germline, CDR1 SEHNR and CDR2 FQNEAQ (reference sequence). The CDR3 loop spans 15 amino acids. In DNA form, the CDR3 reads TGTGCCAGCAGCTTATCGGGGGGGAGCAATCAGCCCCAGCATTTT. Its protein product is CASSLSGGSNQPQHF.

The rearrangement links TRBV7-8 to TRBJ2-3, with D possibly called TRBD1 or TRBD2 (5 bases each). The CDR3 totals 14 residues. Germline CDR1 SGHVS, CDR2 FQNEAQ. With 2 bases removed from V and 6 bases from J, the gap between germline ends came to 12 bases. The CDR3 here is CASSLRRERDTQYF. CDR3 DNA sequence: TGTGCCAGCAGCTTACGCAGGGAGAGGGATACGCAGTATTTT. Using reference TRBV7-8 and TRBJ2-3 for the parts outside the CDR3, the full variable domain is GAGVSQSPRYKVAKRGQDVALRCDPISGHVSLFWYQQALGQGPEFLTYFQNEAQLDKSGLPSDRFFAERPEGSVSTLKIQRTQQEDSAVYLCASSLRRERDTQYFGPGTRLTVL.

The chain links TRBV19 to TRBJ1-1; unclear D gene. The germline V gene has CDR1 LNHDA and CDR2 SQIVND (reference sequence). Trimming removed 5 bases at V and 6 bases at J, with 13 bases between. The CDR3 totals 13 residues. This CDR3 is CASSSTLGPEAFF. The CDR3 DNA reads TGTGCCAGTAGTTCCACTTTGGGCCCTGAAGCTTTCTTT.

V usage is TRBV11-1 and J usage is TRBJ1-4; D unresolved. Trimming shortened V by 5 bases and J by 5 bases, and 18 bases separated the two germline ends. This CDR3 is built from 16 residues. From germline, CDR1 is SGHAT and CDR2 FQDESV (reference sequence). CDR3 protein: CASSPSPGGPNEKLFF. In nucleotides, the CDR3 is TGTGCCAGCAGCCCGTCCCCGGGCGGCCCAAATGAAAAACTGTTTTTT.

The gene calls are TRBV4-2 and TRBJ2-5; D tentatively reads TRBD1 or TRBD2 (5 bases each). CDR1 and CDR2 from the germline V gene are LGHNA and YNFKEQ. The CDR3 has 12 residues. Trimming took off 4 bases at V and 4 bases at J, with 7 bases between the two ends. The CDR3 nucleotides read TGTGCCAGCAGCCCTGGGGGAGAGACCCAGTACTTC. Encoded protein: CASSPGGETQYF.

The V gene is TRBV7-3, the J gene TRBJ2-2, with D possibly matching TRBD2 (5 bases). Trimming cost V 6 bases and J 2 bases, with 10 bases left between them. Germline assignment: CDR1 SGHTA and CDR2 FQGTGA. The CDR3 has 14 amino acids. In nucleotides, the CDR3 is TGTGCCAGCAGGGGTCGGGAAAACACCGGGGAGCTGTTTTTT. Translation gives CASRGRENTGELFF.

This clone appeared a single time. The chain links TRBV18 to TRBJ1-2, with TRBD1 matching 9 bases. This CDR3 has 15 amino acids. CDR1 is KGHSH, CDR2 LQKENI, per germline. Germline trimming cut 2 bases from V and 7 bases from J; bases unmatched to any gene: 8. Written as DNA, the CDR3 is TGTGCCAGCTCACCAGGGACAGGGCGTTTAGGTGGCTACACCTTC. As protein: CASSPGTGRLGGYTF.

The CDR3: CAISESKIAGINEQFF. The CDR3, as DNA: TGTGCCATCAGTGAGTCGAAGATAGCGGGTATCAATGAGCAGTTCTTC. The rearrangement joins TRBV10-3 to TRBJ2-1, with 7 bases aligning to TRBD2. Germline CDR1 reads ENHRY; CDR2 reads SYGVKD. The J segment lost 6 bases and the V segment lost 0 bases, leaving 8 bases of the junction unmatched. The CDR3 length is 16 residues.

This clone was found once. The chain joins TRBV7-2 to TRBJ2-7; D gene unclear. This CDR3 comprises 11 residues. Trimming shortened V by 5 bases and J by 7 bases, and 9 bases separated the two germline ends. Germline assignment: CDR1 SGHTA and CDR2 FQGNSA. DNA of the CDR3: TGTGCCAGCAGCCTCTCCGTGGAGCAGTACTTC. Protein sequence: CASSLSVEQYF.

This chain joins TRBV2 and TRBJ2-7, with 7 bases identical to TRBD1. There are 14 residues in the CDR3. CDR1 is SNHLY, CDR2 FYNNEI, per germline. V shed 6 bases and J 0 bases; nucleotides not matched to a gene: 5. CDR3 DNA: TGTGCCAGCAGACCCGGGACAGCCTCCTACGAGCAGTACTTC. It is translated as CASRPGTASYEQYF. The variable domain in full, with the rest retrieved from reference TRBV2 and TRBJ2-7, is EPEVTQTPSHQVTQMGQEVILRCVPISNHLYFYWYRQILGQKVEFLVSFYNNEISEKSEIFDDQFSVERPDGSNFTLKIRSTKLEDSAMYFCASRPGTASYEQYFGPGTRLTVT.

CDR3 loop: CASSLDTNTEAFF. The CDR3 region has the DNA TGTGCCAGCAGCTTAGATACGAACACTGAAGCTTTCTTT. The chain combines TRBV7-8 with TRBJ1-1; D remains ambiguous. Trimming took 1 base from V and 1 from J, leaving 4 bases between them. This CDR3 spans 13 amino acids. Per the germline V gene, CDR1 is SGHVS and CDR2 is FQNEAQ. Full variable domain (outside the CDR3, taken from reference TRBV7-8 and TRBJ1-1): GAGVSQSPRYKVAKRGQDVALRCDPISGHVSLFWYQQALGQGPEFLTYFQNEAQLDKSGLPSDRFFAERPEGSVSTLKIQRTQQEDSAVYLCASSLDTNTEAFFGQGTRLTVV.

This chain joins TRBV7-3 and TRBJ2-3; D not certain. The germline V gene has CDR1 SGHTA and CDR2 FQGTGA. Trimming left V 0 bases short and J 4 bases short, with 14 bases between. The CDR3 is made up of 16 amino acids. The CDR3 DNA reads TGTGCCAGCAGCTTAACGTACGACCAAAGGGCAGATACGCAGTATTTT. Protein product: CASSLTYDQRADTQYF.

This sequence joins TRBV19 and TRBJ1-4; D is unclear. The ends were cut back, 4 bases at V and 5 bases at J, with 11 bases in the middle. The CDR3 extends over 14 amino acids. Germline CDR1 and CDR2: LNHDA and SQIVND (reference sequence). The CDR3 DNA sequence: TGTGCCAGTAGTAACCGGTTTCTGAATGAAAAACTGTTTTTT. The encoded protein is CASSNRFLNEKLFF.

This sequence joins TRBV7-9 and TRBJ2-5; possibly TRBD2 for D (6 bases). CDR3 length: 12 amino acids. Germline V gives CDR1 SEHNR, CDR2 FQNEAQ (reference sequence). V was cut by 5 bases and J by 7 bases, with 11 bases left in between. CDR3 coding DNA: TGTGCCAGCAGCCCCACCGGGGGGACCCAGTACTTC. This gives the protein CASSPTGGTQYF.

This clone was observed once. The chain carries TRBV13 and TRBJ2-1; 9 bases fit TRBD1. V shed 2 bases and J 5 bases; nucleotides not matched to a gene: 4. The germline gives CDR1 PRHDT, CDR2 FYEKMQ (reference sequence). The CDR3 is made up of 15 amino acids. The chain's CDR3 is CASSLRQGGDNEQFF. The DNA of the CDR3 is TGTGCCAGCAGCTTAAGACAGGGGGGGGACAATGAGCAGTTCTTC.

The chain recombines TRBV6-6 with TRBJ2-2; tentatively, D is TRBD2 (5 bases). This CDR3 has 16 amino acids. CDR1 and CDR2 (germline): MNHNY, SVGAGI (reference sequence). V dropped 5 bases and J dropped 1 base, with 14 bases sitting between them. The CDR3 loop reads CASSQPAGQNTGELFF. CDR3 in DNA: TGTGCCAGCAGTCAACCGGCGGGCCAGAACACCGGGGAGCTGTTTTTT.